This T cell receptor (beta chain) emerged from a study of vaccination and CD4 T cells after COVID-19 (dated by TCRdb to the early 2020s). For the study in its entirety: Every convalescent patient had a positive nasal swab PCR test for SARS-CoV-2, with mild disease in several patients and severe disease in one. Culture stimuli were overlapping spike peptide pools from SARS-CoV-2 and from the common cold coronaviruses HCoV-NL63, HCoV-OC43 and HCoV-229E. Post-COVID blood samples from convalescent patients were collected a median of approximately 100 days after diagnosis, with a range of 35 to 161 days. The spike-specific CD4+ TCR repertoire was compared before and after mRNA vaccination in nine to ten COVID-19 convalescent patients and a few infection-naive healthy vaccine recipients. The time from the second vaccine dose to post-vaccine blood sampling had a median of roughly 72 days and ranged from about 13 to 250 days. Each participant got two doses of either the Pfizer-BioNTech BNT162b2 vaccine (n=8) or the Moderna mRNA-1273 vaccine (n=2). The convalescent cohort included six males and four females, with two Hispanic individuals, seven Caucasians, two Asians and one multiracial person. As controls, cultures received a CEFX viral epitope pool (the positive control), an HIV-1 Nef peptide pool (the negative control), or no peptide at all. The paper's findings and limits, for the study overall: Of the vaccine-specific clones in convalescent patients, 304 of 307, or nearly all, reacted only to SARS-CoV-2 spike and did not cross-react with common cold coronaviruses. The number of convalescent patients in the study was relatively small, and the study did not examine early timepoints following natural infection. In convalescent patients, a median around 86% of post-vaccine SARS-CoV-2-reactive clones were detected only after vaccination, and vaccine-specific priming was suggested by this finding. The median count of SARS-CoV-2-reactive clonotypes went up from 20 to 25 after infection to 30 to 40 after vaccination, although the change was not significant.

What the treatment or condition label conveys for this sample: approximately nine-day PBMC culture with coronavirus spike peptide pools or control peptides (ViraFEST assay). To expand antigen-specific T cells with peptide pools and then pick out the expanded clonotypes through TCR sequencing, the study relied on the ViraFEST assay. The convalescent patients' positive SARS-CoV-2 PCR tests were from March to December 2020, which was before the Alpha, Beta and Delta variants emerged in the United States. Approximately 1.8 million PBMCs per well were cultured in IMDM with approximately 5% human AB serum and 8.5 to 10 IU/ml IL-2, plus 10 ug/ml peptide pools. Half of the culture medium was replaced with fresh IL-2-containing medium on days 3 and 7. Once the cells had been in culture for around nine days, the EasySep CD4+ T cell isolation kit was used to isolate CD4+ T cells by negative selection. Ficoll-Paque Plus gradient centrifugation was used to isolate PBMCs from whole blood, and the isolated PBMCs were then either used fresh or cryopreserved at -140C. Each culture condition was generally run in triplicate wells.

In this sample, this clonotype turned up once. Its specific antigen is unknown. No qualities accompany the bases; no much larger clone lies one base away. A lone read offers only weak evidence. Receptors were amplified or captured by PCR. DNA from cultured CD4+ T cells underwent TCR sequencing with the Oncomine TCR Beta short-read assay at the Johns Hopkins FTIC core. The QIAamp micro DNA kit was used to extract genomic DNA from the cultured CD4+ T cells. Oncomine TCR Beta libraries made from cultured CD4+ T cells were pooled using unique dual indexes and sequenced on an Illumina iSeq 100. Per the source publication's procedure: Non-productive sequences were filtered out, and CDR3s that did not start with C, did not end with F or W, or were shorter than 7 amino acids were discarded. Antigen-specific clonotypes were identified with the MANAFEST web application by comparing peptide-stimulated wells with reference and other culture wells. An FDR below 0.05, an odds ratio above 5, and a productive frequency above 0.1% in at least two of three replicate wells were required for clones to be considered positive. Clonotypes that were significantly expanded in both SARS-CoV-2 spike wells and at least one common cold coronavirus spike condition were defined as cross-reactive. Similarity between CDR3 sequences was evaluated in R version 3.6.1 using Levenshtein distances (stringdist) and unrooted phylogenetic trees (ape). The public sequencing data were trimmed at Q25 with fastp and processed into clonotypes with MiXCR by TCRdb, which kept only in-frame beta chains. Identical CDR3 protein sequences are pooled into one entry, listed with their most common genes and DNA. In this record, the V and J calls reflect TCRdb's handling and not the investigators' own analysis. The sample has approximately 3,200 distinct CDR3 sequences on record, about four fifths of them singletons. The top ten clonotypes cover about 30% of the sample.

The sequence came from a human donor who had recovered from COVID-19. Sequencing input: CD4+ T cells from blood, cultured in vitro.

The bases are TGTGCCAGCAGTCCCGGACAGTCCTATGGCTACACCTTC. Translated, it gives CASSPGQSYGYTF. The V and J segments used are TRBV12-3 or TRBV12-4 and TRBJ1-2, with TRBD1 as a weak D call on 6 bases. From its cysteine to its phenylalanine, the CDR3 spans 13 amino acids. Here the CDR3 DNA is all that survives: 39 bases in frame from base 1. Deletion took 5 bases off V and 4 bases off J, with a span of 11 bases between the germline ends.